Shown below are 6 T cell receptor beta chains from a single sample sequenced in a study of CD8 T cells in ankylosing spondylitis. MiXCR, applied by TCRdb to the 5' RACE reads, yields one record per CDR3 protein. Found here are hundreds of thousands of distinct CDR3 sequences, around 9.2% of them singletons; the top ten hold 6.8%. Material for sequencing was blood, either unsorted or a sorted T cell fraction (not recorded which). The source is a male donor with ankylosing spondylitis or in good health (not recorded which).

The V gene is TRBV3-1, the J gene TRBJ2-3, with 10 nucleotides matching TRBD2. Germline CDR1 LGHDT, CDR2 YNNKEL (reference sequence). The CDR3 spans 15 residues. The V segment lost 3 bases and the J segment 4 bases; nucleotides outside the gene matches: 4. As DNA, the CDR3 is TGTGCCAGCAGCCACACTAGCGGGATCGCAGATACGCAGTATTTT. Translation gives CASSHTSGIADTQYF.

This clonotype was observed many times. The J gene is TRBJ2-3, the V gene TRBV27; D remains ambiguous. The V gene lost 3 bases and the J gene lost 5 bases, with 9 bases spanning the gap. The germline V gene has CDR1 MNHEY and CDR2 SMNVEV (reference sequence). The CDR3 runs to 13 residues. CDR3 in amino acids: CASSFSYGDTQYF. CDR3 in DNA: TGTGCCAGCAGTTTCTCGTATGGAGATACGCAGTATTTT.

This clonotype was counted a few times. This sequence joins TRBV5-5 and TRBJ2-7, with 16 bases that match TRBD2. V gave up 2 bases and J gave up 4 bases; unmatched junction bases: 3. Per the germline V gene, CDR1 is SGHKS and CDR2 is YYEKEE (reference sequence). The CDR3 runs to 16 residues. This CDR3 is CASSFGTSGRAYEQYF. The DNA of the CDR3 is TGTGCCAGCAGCTTCGGGACTAGCGGGAGGGCTTACGAGCAGTACTTC.

This clonotype is medium-sized (0.01 to 0.1%) by share. The J gene is TRBJ1-1, the V gene TRBV29-1, with D maybe TRBD1 (5 bases). This CDR3 is built from 15 residues. Germline loops: CDR1 SQVTM, CDR2 ANQGSEA. The V gene lost 3 bases and the J gene lost 5 bases, with 19 bases spanning the gap. CDR3 DNA: TGCAGCGTTGAGGGAGGGGCCCAGGGACGTACTGAAGCTTTCTTT. It encodes CSVEGGAQGRTEAFF.

The chain carries TRBV7-9 and TRBJ1-3, with D perhaps TRBD1 (6 bases). Between the trimmed V and J ends, which lost 4 bases and 2 bases, there was a span of 9 bases. The CDR3 has 14 amino acids. Germline CDR1 is SEHNR and CDR2 is FQNEAQ (reference sequence). CDR3 DNA sequence: TGTGCCAGCAGCTCAGGGGAGACTGGAAACACCATATATTTT. The encoded protein is CASSSGETGNTIYF.

V and J are TRBV27 and TRBJ1-1; D may be TRBD1 (6 bases). Trimming stripped 4 bases from V and 3 bases from J, with 12 bases between. The germline V gene encodes CDR1 MNHEY and CDR2 SMNVEV (reference sequence). The CDR3 sequence is 14 residues long. The CDR3 nucleotides read TGTGCCAGCAGTTATGATAGGGGGTACACTGAAGCTTTCTTT. This codes for CASSYDRGYTEAFF.